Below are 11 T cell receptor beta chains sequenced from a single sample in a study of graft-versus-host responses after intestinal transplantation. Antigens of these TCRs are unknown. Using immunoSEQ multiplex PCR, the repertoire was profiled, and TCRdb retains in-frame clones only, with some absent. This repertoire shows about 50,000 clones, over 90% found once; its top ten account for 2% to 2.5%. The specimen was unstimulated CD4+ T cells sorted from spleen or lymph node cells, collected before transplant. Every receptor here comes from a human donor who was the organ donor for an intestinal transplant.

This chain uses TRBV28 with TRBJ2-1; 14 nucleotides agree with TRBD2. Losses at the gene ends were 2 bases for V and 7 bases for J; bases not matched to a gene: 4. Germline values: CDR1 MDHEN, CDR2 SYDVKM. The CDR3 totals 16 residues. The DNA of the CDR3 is TGTGCCAGCAGTTTAAGGACTAGCGGGAGGTTTAATGAGCAGTTCTTC. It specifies CASSLRTSGRFNEQFF.

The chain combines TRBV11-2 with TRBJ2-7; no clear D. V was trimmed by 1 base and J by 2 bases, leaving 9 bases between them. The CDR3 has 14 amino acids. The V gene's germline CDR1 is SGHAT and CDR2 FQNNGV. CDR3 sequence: CASSLVRFTYEQYF. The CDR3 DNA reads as TGTGCCAGCAGCTTAGTCAGGTTTACCTACGAGCAGTACTTC.

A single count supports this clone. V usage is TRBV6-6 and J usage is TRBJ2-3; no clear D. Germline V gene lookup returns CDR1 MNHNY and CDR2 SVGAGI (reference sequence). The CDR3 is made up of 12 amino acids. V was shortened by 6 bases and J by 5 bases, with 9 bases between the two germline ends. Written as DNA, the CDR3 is TGTGCCAGCAGGGAGATGAGAGATACGCAGTATTTT. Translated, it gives CASREMRDTQYF.

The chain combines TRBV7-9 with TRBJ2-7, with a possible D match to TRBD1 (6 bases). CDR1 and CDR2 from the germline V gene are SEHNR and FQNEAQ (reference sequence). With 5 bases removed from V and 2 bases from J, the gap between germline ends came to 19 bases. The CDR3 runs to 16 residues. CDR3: CASSSPLTGYTYEQYF. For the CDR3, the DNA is TGTGCCAGCAGCAGCCCCTTAACAGGGTACACCTACGAGCAGTACTTC.

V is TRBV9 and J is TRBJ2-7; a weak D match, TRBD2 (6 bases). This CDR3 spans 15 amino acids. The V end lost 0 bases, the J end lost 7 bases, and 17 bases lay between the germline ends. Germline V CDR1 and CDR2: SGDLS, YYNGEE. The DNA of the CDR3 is TGTGCCAGCAGCGTAGGGGGGGAGGAAGGCTGGGAGCAGTACTTC. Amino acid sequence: CASSVGGEEGWEQYF.

The CDR3 DNA is TGTGCCAGCTCAACGACAGGGGGCCTAGAAAAACTGTTTTTT. Amino acid sequence: CASSTTGGLEKLFF. This rearrangement joins TRBV18 to TRBJ1-4, with 10 bases aligning to TRBD1. The CDR3 is 14 amino acids. The germline V gene has CDR1 KGHSH and CDR2 LQKENI. The trim removed 5 bases at V and 8 bases at J, leaving 5 bases unmatched.

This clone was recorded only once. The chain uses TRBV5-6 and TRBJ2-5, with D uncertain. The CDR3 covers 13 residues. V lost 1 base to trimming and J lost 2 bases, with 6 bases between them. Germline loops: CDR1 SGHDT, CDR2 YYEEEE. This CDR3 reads CASSLTQQETQYF. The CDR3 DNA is TGTGCCAGCAGCTTGACCCAGCAAGAGACCCAGTACTTC. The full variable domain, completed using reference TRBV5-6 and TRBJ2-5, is DAGVTQSPTHLIKTRGQQVTLRCSPKSGHDTVSWYQQALGQGPQFIFQYYEEEERQRGNFPDRFSGHQFPNYSSELNVNALLLGDSALYLCASSLTQQETQYFGPGTRLLVL.

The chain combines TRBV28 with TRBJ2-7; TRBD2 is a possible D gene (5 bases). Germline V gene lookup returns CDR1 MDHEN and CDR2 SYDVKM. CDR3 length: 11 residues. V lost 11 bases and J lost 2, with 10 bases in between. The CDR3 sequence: CAPLAPYEQYF. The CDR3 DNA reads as TGTGCCCCGCTAGCCCCCTACGAGCAGTACTTC. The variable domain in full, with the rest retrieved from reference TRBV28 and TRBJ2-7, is DVKVTQSSRYLVKRTGEKVFLECVQDMDHENMFWYRQDPGLGLRLIYFSYDVKMKEKGDIPEGYSVSREKKERFSLILESASTNQTSMYLCAPLAPYEQYFGPGTRLTVT.

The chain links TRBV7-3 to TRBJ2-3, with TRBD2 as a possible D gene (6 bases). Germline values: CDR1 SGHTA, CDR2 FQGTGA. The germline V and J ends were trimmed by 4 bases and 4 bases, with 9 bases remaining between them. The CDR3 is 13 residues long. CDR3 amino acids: CASSSGEADTQYF. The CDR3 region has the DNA TGTGCCAGCAGCTCCGGGGAGGCAGATACGCAGTATTTT.

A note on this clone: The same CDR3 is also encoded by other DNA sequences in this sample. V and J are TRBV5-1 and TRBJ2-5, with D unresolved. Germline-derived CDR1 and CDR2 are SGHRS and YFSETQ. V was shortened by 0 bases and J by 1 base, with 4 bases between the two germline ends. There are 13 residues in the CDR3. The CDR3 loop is CASSLGPQETQYF. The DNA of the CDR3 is TGCGCCAGCAGCTTGGGACCCCAAGAGACCCAGTACTTC.

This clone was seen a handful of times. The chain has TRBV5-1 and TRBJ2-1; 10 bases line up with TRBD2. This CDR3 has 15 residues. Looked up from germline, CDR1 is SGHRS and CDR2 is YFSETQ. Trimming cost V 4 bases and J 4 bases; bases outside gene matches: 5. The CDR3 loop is CASSMGLAIYNEQFF. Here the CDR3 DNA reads TGCGCCAGCAGCATGGGACTAGCGATTTACAATGAGCAGTTCTTC.